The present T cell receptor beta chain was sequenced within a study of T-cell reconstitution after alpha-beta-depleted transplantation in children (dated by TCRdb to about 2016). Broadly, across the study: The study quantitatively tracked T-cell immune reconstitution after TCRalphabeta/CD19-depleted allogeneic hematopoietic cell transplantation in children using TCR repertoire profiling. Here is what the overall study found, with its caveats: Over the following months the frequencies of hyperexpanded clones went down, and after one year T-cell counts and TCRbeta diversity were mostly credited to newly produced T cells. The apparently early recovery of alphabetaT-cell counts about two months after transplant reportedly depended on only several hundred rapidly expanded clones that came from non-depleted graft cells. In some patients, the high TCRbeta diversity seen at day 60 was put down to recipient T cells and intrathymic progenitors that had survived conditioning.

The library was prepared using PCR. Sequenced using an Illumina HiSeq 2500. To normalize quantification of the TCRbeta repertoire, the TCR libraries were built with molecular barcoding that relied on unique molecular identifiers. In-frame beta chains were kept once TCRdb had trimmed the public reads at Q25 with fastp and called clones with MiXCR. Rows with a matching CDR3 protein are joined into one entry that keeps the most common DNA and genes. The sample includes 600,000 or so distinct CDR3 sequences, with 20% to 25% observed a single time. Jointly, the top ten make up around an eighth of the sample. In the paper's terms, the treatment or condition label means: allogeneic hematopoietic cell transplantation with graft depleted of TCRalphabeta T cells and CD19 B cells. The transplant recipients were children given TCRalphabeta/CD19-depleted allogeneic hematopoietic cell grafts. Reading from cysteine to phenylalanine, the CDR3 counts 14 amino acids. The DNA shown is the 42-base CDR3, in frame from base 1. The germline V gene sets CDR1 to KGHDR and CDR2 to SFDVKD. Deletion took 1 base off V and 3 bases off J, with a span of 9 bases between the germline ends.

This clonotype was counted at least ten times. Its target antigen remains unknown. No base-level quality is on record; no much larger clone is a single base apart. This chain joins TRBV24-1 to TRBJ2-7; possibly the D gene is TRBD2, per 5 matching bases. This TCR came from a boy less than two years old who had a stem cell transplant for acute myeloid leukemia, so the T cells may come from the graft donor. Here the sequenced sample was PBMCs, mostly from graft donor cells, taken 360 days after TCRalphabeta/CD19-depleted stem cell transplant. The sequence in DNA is TGTGCCACCAGTGATTTAAGGGCGGGCTACGAGCAGTACTTC. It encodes CATSDLRAGYEQYF.